This T cell receptor beta chain comes out of a study of early T cells in non-severe SARS-CoV-2 infection. Study at large: Unsorted whole blood bulk RNA was sequenced, with unpaired chains.

Individual cDNA molecules were tagged with unique molecular identifiers, the study reported. In TCRdb, the 5' RACE reads were re-called with MiXCR into one record per CDR3 protein. The sample contains approximately 65,000 distinct CDR3 sequences, 9% to 15% of which appear only once. Findings and caveats of the study: Matching results from VDJdb favored anti-spike CD8 responses, leaving private and CD4 specificities undetected.

The CDR3 loop spans 14 amino acids. V shed 2 bases and J shed 4 bases, with 12 bases lying between them. About this clonotype itself: Its antigen is currently unknown.

This chain uses TRBV12-3 or TRBV12-4 with TRBJ2-7, with D perhaps TRBD2 (5 bases). The TCR comes from an adult who was a healthcare worker with PCR-confirmed SARS-CoV-2 infection or an uninfected control (not recorded which). Input material: whole blood. CDR3 DNA sequence: TGTGCCAGCAGTTTAAGGTTCGGAGGATACGAGCAGTACTTC. Amino acids: CASSLRFGGYEQYF.